The present T cell receptor beta chain was sequenced within a study of cytomegalovirus exposure and HLA in healthy donors. The primer mix had 60 Vbeta and 13 Jbeta primers. Method: immunoSEQ multiplex PCR; TCRdb's copy keeps in-frame clones and lacks some. This table has some 130,000 clones, roughly four fifths appearing once. Study conclusions and caveats: Previously analyzed data showed that most TCR beta V segments were productive at a frequency of about 87% or about 30%.

A remark on this clone: The antigen remains unidentified.

This clonotype was obtained from a male donor in good health and CMV-seropositive. Sequenced material: PBMCs.

DNA of the CDR3: TGTGCCAGCAGCCGATCCTTAGGACAGGTCTACGAGCAGTACTTC. This encodes CASSRSLGQVYEQYF. This chain uses TRBV11-1 with TRBJ2-7; 7 bases line up with TRBD1. The CDR3 sequence is 15 residues long. In germline, CDR1 is SGHAT, CDR2 FQDESV (reference sequence). With V trimmed by 5 bases and J by 3 bases, 10 bases remained unmatched.